In its sample, the clone carrying this TCR beta chain was seen once. Its specificity is not known. The sample is drawn from a study of cytomegalovirus exposure and HLA in healthy donors. The V and J ends lost 6 bases and 5 bases respectively, with 19 bases between them. Germline V gene lookup returns CDR1 SNHLY and CDR2 FYNNEI. The CDR3 sequence is 15 residues long. PCR involved 60 Vbeta and 13 Jbeta primers. The repertoire was sequenced with immunoSEQ multiplex PCR; TCRdb's copy has only in-frame clones and lacks some. The sample lists around 180,000 clones; around 68% were seen once. Findings and limits, study-wide: Reported performance of the classifier showed diagnosis of cytomegalovirus status with high specificity and sensitivity. The study flagged some 170 TCR beta chains as cytomegalovirus-associated.

V and J are TRBV2 and TRBJ1-2; D is perhaps TRBD1 (6 bases). The sequencing sample was made of PBMCs. This sequence was found in a girl aged 10 to 17 in good health and CMV-seronegative. The CDR3 spells CASRENRDTKYGYTF. DNA for the CDR3: TGTGCCAGCAGGGAAAACCGGGACACCAAATATGGCTACACCTTC. Looking up the rest from reference TRBV2 and TRBJ1-2 gives the full variable domain: EPEVTQTPSHQVTQMGQEVILRCVPISNHLYFYWYRQILGQKVEFLVSFYNNEISEKSEIFDDQFSVERPDGSNFTLKIRSTKLEDSAMYFCASRENRDTKYGYTFGSGTRLTVV.